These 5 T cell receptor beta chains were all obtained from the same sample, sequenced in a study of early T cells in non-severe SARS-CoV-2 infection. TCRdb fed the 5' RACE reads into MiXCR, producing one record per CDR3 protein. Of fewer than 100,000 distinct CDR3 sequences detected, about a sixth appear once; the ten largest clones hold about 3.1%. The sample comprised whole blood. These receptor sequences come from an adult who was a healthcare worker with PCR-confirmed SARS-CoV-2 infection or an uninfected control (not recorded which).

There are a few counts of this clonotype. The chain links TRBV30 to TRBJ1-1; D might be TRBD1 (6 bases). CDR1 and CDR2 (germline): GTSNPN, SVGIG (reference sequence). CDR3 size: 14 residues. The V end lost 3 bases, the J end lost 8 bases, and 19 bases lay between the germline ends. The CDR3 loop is CAWSPGLQGTEAFF. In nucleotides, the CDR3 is TGTGCCTGGAGCCCGGGGCTGCAGGGGACAGAAGCTTTCTTT.

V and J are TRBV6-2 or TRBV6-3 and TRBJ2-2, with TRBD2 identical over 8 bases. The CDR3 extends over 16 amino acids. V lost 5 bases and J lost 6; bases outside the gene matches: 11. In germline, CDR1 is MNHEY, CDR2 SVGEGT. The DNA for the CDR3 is TGTGCCAGCAGTCGACCGGGACTAGGGTCCTCCGGGGAGCTGTTTTTT. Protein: CASSRPGLGSSGELFF.

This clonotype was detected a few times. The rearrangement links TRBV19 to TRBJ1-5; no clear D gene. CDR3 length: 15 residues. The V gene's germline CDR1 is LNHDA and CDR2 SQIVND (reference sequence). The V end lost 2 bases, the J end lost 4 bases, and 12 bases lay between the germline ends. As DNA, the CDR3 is TGTGCCAGTAGTATAAGAACCGACGGGAATCAGCCCCAGCATTTT. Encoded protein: CASSIRTDGNQPQHF.

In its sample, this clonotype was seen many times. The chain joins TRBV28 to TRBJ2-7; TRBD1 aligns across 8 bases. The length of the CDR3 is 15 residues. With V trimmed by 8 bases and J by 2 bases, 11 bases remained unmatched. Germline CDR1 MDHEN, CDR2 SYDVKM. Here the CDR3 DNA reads TGTGCCAGCGGAGTACAGGGGGTTCGGCCCTACGAGCAGTACTTC. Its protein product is CASGVQGVRPYEQYF. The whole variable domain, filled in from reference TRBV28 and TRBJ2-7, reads DVKVTQSSRYLVKRTGEKVFLECVQDMDHENMFWYRQDPGLGLRLIYFSYDVKMKEKGDIPEGYSVSREKKERFSLILESASTNQTSMYLCASGVQGVRPYEQYFGPGTRLTVT.

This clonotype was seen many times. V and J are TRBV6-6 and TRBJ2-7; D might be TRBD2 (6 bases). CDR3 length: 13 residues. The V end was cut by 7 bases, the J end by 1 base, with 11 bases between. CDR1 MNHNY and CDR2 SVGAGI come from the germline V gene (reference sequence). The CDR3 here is CASTEGTSYEQYF. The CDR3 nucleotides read TGTGCCAGCACCGAAGGGACTTCCTACGAGCAGTACTTC.